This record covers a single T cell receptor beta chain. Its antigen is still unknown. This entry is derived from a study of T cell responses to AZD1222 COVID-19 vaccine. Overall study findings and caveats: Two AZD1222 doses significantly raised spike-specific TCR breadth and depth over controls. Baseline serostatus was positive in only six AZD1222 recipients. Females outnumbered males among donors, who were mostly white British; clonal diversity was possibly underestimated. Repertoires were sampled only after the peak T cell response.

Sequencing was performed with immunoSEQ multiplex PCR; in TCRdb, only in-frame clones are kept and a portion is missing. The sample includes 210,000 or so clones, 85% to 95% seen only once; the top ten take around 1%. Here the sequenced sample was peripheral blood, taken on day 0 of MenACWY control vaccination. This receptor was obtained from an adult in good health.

The CDR3 spells CASSIGGEPQHF. The CDR3 DNA reads as TGTGCCAGTAGTATCGGAGGGGAGCCCCAGCATTTT. V gene TRBV19 combines with J gene TRBJ1-5, with D tentatively TRBD1 (5 bases). Germline lookup yields CDR1 LNHDA and CDR2 SQIVND (reference sequence). V lost 3 bases and J lost 8, with 8 bases in between. The CDR3 has 12 amino acids.